One and the same sample provided the 26 T cell receptor beta chains below, sequenced in a study of cytomegalovirus exposure and HLA in healthy donors. PCR was performed using 60 Vbeta and 13 Jbeta primers. The table came from immunoSEQ multiplex PCR; TCRdb's copy has only in-frame clones and leaves some out. Of about 190,000 clones listed, more than 70% were seen once; the top ten hold about 0.26%. The material sequenced was PBMCs. These receptors were taken from a boy younger than 18 in good health and CMV-seronegative.

This chain connects TRBV6-6 to TRBJ2-1, with D possibly being TRBD2 (6 bases). CDR3 size: 16 residues. Germline-derived CDR1 and CDR2 are MNHNY and SVGAGI (reference sequence). Trimming removed 0 bases from V and 5 bases from J, with 14 bases in between. CDR3 DNA: TGTGCCAGCAGTTACTCCCAGCGGGCGTTTAACAATGAGCAGTTCTTC. Translated, it gives CASSYSQRAFNNEQFF.

This clone was detected a few times. V and J are TRBV30 and TRBJ2-1, with D unresolved. Germline V gene data show CDR1 as GTSNPN and CDR2 as SVGIG (reference sequence). V was pared by 7 bases and J by 6 bases, with 22 bases between. This CDR3 has 15 residues. CDR3 protein: CASLTRESSVNEQFF. CDR3 sequence (DNA): TGTGCCTCTCTTACGCGAGAATCTTCGGTCAATGAGCAGTTCTTC.

The chain carries TRBV5-1 and TRBJ2-1, with a possible D match to TRBD1 (5 bases). V was pared by 0 bases and J by 7 bases, with 17 bases between. From germline, CDR1 is SGHRS and CDR2 YFSETQ. CDR3 length equals 16 residues. The DNA of the CDR3 is TGCGCCAGCAGCTTGGGGGTCGGACACTTAGTGAATGAGCAGTTCTTC. Encoded protein: CASSLGVGHLVNEQFF.

The CDR3 nucleotides read TGTGCCAGCAGCTTAGCAGGGGGTTCCATGAACACTGAAGCTTTCTTT. It codes for CASSLAGGSMNTEAFF. This chain connects TRBV7-8 to TRBJ1-1; a possible D gene is TRBD1 (6 bases). CDR1 and CDR2 (germline): SGHVS, FQNEAQ. V was pared by 0 bases and J by 0 bases, with 11 bases between. This CDR3 comprises 16 residues.

This sequence joins TRBV12-5 and TRBJ2-1; 8 nucleotides align to TRBD2. V gave up 6 bases and J gave up 7 bases; unmatched junction bases: 11. This CDR3 region has 15 residues. The germline gives CDR1 LGHNT, CDR2 FRNRAP. The CDR3 sequence: CASGPSGGDFNEQFF. CDR3 DNA: TGTGCTAGTGGCCCCTCGGGGGGGGATTTTAATGAGCAGTTCTTC.

The chain links TRBV4-1 to TRBJ1-2, with D maybe TRBD1 (6 bases). The CDR3 totals 15 residues. The V end lost 3 bases, the J end lost 4 bases, and 15 bases lay between the germline ends. The germline gives CDR1 MGHRA, CDR2 YSYEKL. CDR3: CASSQGDNPIYGYTF. In DNA form, the CDR3 reads TGCGCCAGCAGCCAGGGGGACAACCCGATCTATGGCTACACCTTC.

The chain links TRBV14 to TRBJ2-1, with a weak D call TRBD2 (6 bases). V dropped 4 bases and J dropped 10 bases, with 17 bases sitting between them. CDR3 length: 14 residues. Germline CDR1 SGHDN, CDR2 FVKESK. CDR3 residues: CASSRRAWGNEQFF. In nucleotides, the CDR3 is TGTGCCAGCAGCCGGAGGGCCTGGGGAAACGAGCAGTTCTTC. The full variable domain, in which reference TRBV14 and TRBJ2-1 provide the parts outside the CDR3, is EAGVTQFPSHSVIEKGQTVTLRCDPISGHDNLYWYRRVMGKEIKFLLHFVKESKQDESGMPNNRFLAERTGGTYSTLKVQPAELEDSGVYFCASSRRAWGNEQFFGPGTRLTVL.

V usage is TRBV14 and J usage is TRBJ2-3, with 7 bases matching TRBD2. V was clipped by 4 bases and J by 4 bases; unmatched bases: 8. CDR1 is SGHDN and CDR2 is FVKESK in the germline V gene. The CDR3 contains 15 residues. CDR3 nucleotide sequence: TGTGCCAGCAGCCTGACTCCAAGCGGGGCAGATACGCAGTATTTT. Translation: CASSLTPSGADTQYF. Combining the CDR3 with reference TRBV14 and TRBJ2-3 gives the whole variable domain EAGVTQFPSHSVIEKGQTVTLRCDPISGHDNLYWYRRVMGKEIKFLLHFVKESKQDESGMPNNRFLAERTGGTYSTLKVQPAELEDSGVYFCASSLTPSGADTQYFGPGTRLTVL.

This clone was counted once. The V gene is TRBV2, the J gene TRBJ2-5; D not certain. V was trimmed by 7 bases and J by 5 bases, leaving 8 bases between them. This CDR3 contains 11 residues. Germline loops: CDR1 SNHLY, CDR2 FYNNEI. CDR3 coding DNA: TGTGCCAGCACCGAGCTGGAGACCCAGTACTTC. As protein: CASTELETQYF.

The chain uses TRBV2 and TRBJ2-5, with a weak D call TRBD1 (6 bases). This CDR3 has 14 amino acids. Trimming stripped 7 bases from V and 5 bases from J, with 17 bases between. Germline V CDR1 and CDR2: SNHLY, FYNNEI. The CDR3 DNA sequence: TGTGCCAGCACACTAGAACAGGGTCGGGAGACCCAGTACTTC. Residues: CASTLEQGRETQYF. Looking up the rest from reference TRBV2 and TRBJ2-5 gives the full variable domain: EPEVTQTPSHQVTQMGQEVILRCVPISNHLYFYWYRQILGQKVEFLVSFYNNEISEKSEIFDDQFSVERPDGSNFTLKIRSTKLEDSAMYFCASTLEQGRETQYFGPGTRLLVL.

This clone has only one observation. This chain joins TRBV29-1 and TRBJ2-3, with a weak D call TRBD2 (6 bases). There are 14 residues in the CDR3. Germline V lookup: CDR1 SQVTM, CDR2 ANQGSEA. Trimming cost V 7 bases and J 2 bases, with 16 bases left between them. In nucleotides, the CDR3 is TGCAGCGCGTTACCGGGACTCAACACAGATACGCAGTATTTT. This codes for CSALPGLNTDTQYF.

The rearrangement uses TRBV5-1 and TRBJ2-1, with D perhaps matching TRBD1 (5 bases). The CDR3 covers 13 residues. The V gene's germline CDR1 is SGHRS and CDR2 YFSETQ. Trimming cost V 4 bases and J 8 bases, with 13 bases left between them. The CDR3 DNA reads as TGCGCCAGCAGCCCTCAGGGTAGGGATGAGCAGTTCTTC. Translating it yields CASSPQGRDEQFF.

The chain employs TRBV7-3 and TRBJ2-7, with TRBD1 matching 9 bases. This CDR3 is built from 15 residues. With V trimmed by 5 bases and J by 3 bases, 8 bases remained unmatched. Per the germline V gene, CDR1 is SGHTA and CDR2 is FQGTGA. CDR3 sequence: CASSQGDREYYEQYF. The CDR3 bases are TGTGCCAGCAGCCAGGGGGACAGGGAGTACTACGAGCAGTACTTC.

The V and J genes are TRBV6-5 and TRBJ1-1; D is ambiguous. This CDR3 comprises 13 residues. Trimming shortened V by 5 bases and J by 4 bases, and 11 bases separated the two germline ends. Germline V gene data show CDR1 as MNHEY and CDR2 as SVGAGI. CDR3 DNA: TGTGCCAGCAGTCCCTCGGGGAGCACTGAAGCTTTCTTT. This encodes CASSPSGSTEAFF.

The V gene is TRBV7-9, the J gene TRBJ1-2; TRBD1 might be the D (5 bases). This CDR3 is 15 amino acids long. CDR1 and CDR2 from the germline V gene are SEHNR and FQNEAQ (reference sequence). V dropped 4 bases and J dropped 3 bases, with 15 bases sitting between them. This chain's CDR3 is CASSSRASGDYGYTF. The CDR3 DNA sequence: TGTGCCAGCAGCTCCAGGGCCAGCGGGGACTATGGCTACACCTTC.

The chain couples TRBV18 to TRBJ2-7, with a weak D call TRBD1 (6 bases). The CDR3 is 16 amino acids. CDR1 is KGHSH and CDR2 is LQKENI in the germline V gene. V was trimmed by 0 bases and J by 2 bases, leaving 14 bases between them. This CDR3 reads CASSPPDSTKTYEQYF. CDR3 DNA sequence: TGTGCCAGCTCACCACCGGACAGTACGAAAACCTACGAGCAGTACTTC.

This chain uses TRBV5-6 with TRBJ2-7; 10 bases are a match to TRBD2. Per the germline V gene, CDR1 is SGHDT and CDR2 is YYEEEE. The CDR3 runs to 17 residues. J was trimmed by 5 bases and V by 2 bases; bases with no gene match: 13. This chain's CDR3 is CASSFRFVLAGADEQYF. CDR3 DNA: TGTGCCAGCAGCTTTAGGTTTGTTCTAGCGGGAGCTGACGAGCAGTACTTC. Based on the CDR3 plus reference TRBV5-6 and TRBJ2-7, the full variable domain is DAGVTQSPTHLIKTRGQQVTLRCSPKSGHDTVSWYQQALGQGPQFIFQYYEEEERQRGNFPDRFSGHQFPNYSSELNVNALLLGDSALYLCASSFRFVLAGADEQYFGPGTRLTVT.

This clone was detected a few times. V is TRBV28 and J is TRBJ2-7; 10 bases line up with TRBD1. In germline, CDR1 is MDHEN, CDR2 SYDVKM. This CDR3 is 16 amino acids long. V lost 3 bases to trimming and J lost 3 bases; unmatched junction nucleotides: 8. The CDR3 sequence: CASSFTGTGVDYEQYF. The CDR3 DNA sequence: TGTGCCAGCAGTTTTACCGGGACAGGGGTGGACTACGAGCAGTACTTC.

About this clone: An end of the junction differs from the germline gene, which may be a read error. V gene TRBV5-1 combines with J gene TRBJ2-7, with no clear D. The CDR3 runs 14 residues. The germline V gene has CDR1 SGHRS and CDR2 YFSETQ. The CDR3 region is CASSLAPLSSEQYF. The DNA for the CDR3 is TGCGCCAGCAGCTTGGCCCCCTTATCCTCCGAGCAGTACTTC.

This chain links TRBV10-3 with TRBJ2-3; D possibly corresponds to TRBD1 (6 bases). The CDR3 spans 12 residues. V was trimmed by 10 bases and J by 4 bases, leaving 12 bases between them. The germline V gene encodes CDR1 ENHRY and CDR2 SYGVKD. The chain's CDR3 is CATKDSADTQYF. CDR3 sequence (DNA): TGTGCCACCAAGGACAGTGCAGATACGCAGTATTTT.

The chain couples TRBV28 to TRBJ1-4; tentatively, D is TRBD1 (5 bases). CDR1 MDHEN and CDR2 SYDVKM come from the germline V gene. With 3 bases removed from V and 4 bases from J, the gap between germline ends came to 15 bases. This CDR3 region has 16 residues. The chain's CDR3 is CASSFLGGGFNEKLFF. The CDR3 DNA follows: TGTGCCAGCAGTTTTCTCGGGGGGGGATTTAATGAAAAACTGTTTTTT. Based on the CDR3 plus reference TRBV28 and TRBJ1-4, the full variable domain is DVKVTQSSRYLVKRTGEKVFLECVQDMDHENMFWYRQDPGLGLRLIYFSYDVKMKEKGDIPEGYSVSREKKERFSLILESASTNQTSMYLCASSFLGGGFNEKLFFGSGTQLSVL.

The genes are TRBV18 and TRBJ2-7, with 7 bases fitting TRBD1. Germline V gene lookup returns CDR1 KGHSH and CDR2 LQKENI. Losses at the gene ends were 2 bases for V and 5 bases for J; bases not matched to a gene: 3. CDR3 length: 13 amino acids. As DNA, the CDR3 is TGTGCCAGCTCACCAATACAGGGGAACGAGCAGTACTTC. It codes for CASSPIQGNEQYF. The full variable domain, in which reference TRBV18 and TRBJ2-7 provide the parts outside the CDR3, is NAGVMQNPRHLVRRRGQEARLRCSPMKGHSHVYWYRQLPEEGLKFMVYLQKENIIDESGMPKERFSAEFPKEGPSILRIQQVVRGDSAAYFCASSPIQGNEQYFGPGTRLTVT.

V is TRBV9 and J is TRBJ1-2, with a weak D call TRBD1 (5 bases). The ends were cut back, 3 bases at V and 4 bases at J, with 13 bases in the middle. Per the germline V gene, CDR1 is SGDLS and CDR2 is YYNGEE. This CDR3 is built from 14 residues. CDR3 nucleotides: TGTGCCAGCAGCGCCGATGGGGGGGTCTATGGCTACACCTTC. It translates to CASSADGGVYGYTF.

V and J are TRBV5-6 and TRBJ2-5; D not certain. The V end lost 0 bases, the J end lost 4 bases, and 10 bases lay between the germline ends. Germline V gene sequence: CDR1 SGHDT, CDR2 YYEEEE. The CDR3 runs 14 residues. CDR3 residues: CASSLVLTGETQYF. The CDR3 region has the DNA TGTGCCAGCAGCTTGGTTCTAACGGGAGAGACCCAGTACTTC.

The chain employs TRBV6-6 and TRBJ1-2; the D gene is possibly TRBD1 (6 bases). V lost 5 bases to trimming and J lost 3 bases, with 16 bases between them. In germline, CDR1 is MNHNY, CDR2 SVGAGI (reference sequence). CDR3 size: 15 residues. CDR3 coding DNA: TGTGCCAGCAGTCTGGAGGGGGGGCTCGACTATGGCTACACCTTC. Translation gives CASSLEGGLDYGYTF.

This clone was counted only a few times. The chain carries TRBV20-1 and TRBJ1-4; D unresolved. CDR1 is DFQATT and CDR2 is SNEGSKA in the germline V gene (reference sequence). There are 11 residues in the CDR3. Trimming removed 4 bases from V and 5 bases from J, with 5 bases in between. The CDR3, as DNA: TGCAGTGCTAAGCCAAATGAAAAACTGTTTTTT. Translation: CSAKPNEKLFF.